The rows below give T cell receptor beta chains drawn from one sample of a study of identical twins. Each CDR3 protein gets one entry after TCRdb re-called the 5' RACE reads with MiXCR. Among 1.5 million to 2 million distinct CDR3 sequences listed, under 35% were seen once. The source material was cord blood. The receptors stem from a newborn girl in good health. CDR3s include the opening cysteine and the closing phenylalanine or tryptophan. D genes are given only for firm matches. The size entry is marked missing in some rows and otherwise reads once, few, many or a size class.

abundance	v_gene	d_gene	CDR3aa
few	TRBV20-1	-	CSAARGDTQYF
few	TRBV20-1	TRBD1	CSADERQGLYEQYF
few	TRBV12-3/TRBV12-4	-	CASSLGRATYEQYF
-	TRBV20-1	TRBD2	CSASRGLANEQYF
-	TRBV4-1	-	CASSHPTALYGYTF
few	TRBV27	-	CASSLSRGVGHTF
many	TRBV27	TRBD2	CASRLLAGGTDTQYF
many	TRBV28	-	CASSPLYFSDTQYF
few	TRBV20-1	-	CSASPKGYTF
-	TRBV20-1	TRBD1	CSARDYRGQDQPQHF
few	TRBV5-1	TRBD1	CASSALRDRVLNEQFF
-	TRBV20-1	-	CSVRRLDRDYGYTF
many	TRBV29-1	TRBD1	CSVEQVRDRNYGYTF
few	TRBV20-1	TRBD1	CRGGQGGDGYTF
-	TRBV4-1	TRBD2	CASSQAESPFLAGSYQETQYF
-	TRBV18	-	CASYYRDGNTEAFF
few	TRBV29-1	-	CSVGGRDPTYEQYF
many	TRBV20-1	-	CSASSGDGYTF
few	TRBV20-1	-	CSAPRPGQGYGYTF
many	TRBV12-3/TRBV12-4	TRBD1	CASSRRQGITPQHF
-	TRBV24-1	-	CATSEGANTEAFF
few	TRBV20-1	TRBD2	CSASPSSGVNNEQFF
few	TRBV28	-	CASSLFPRGANVLTF
few	TRBV24-1	-	CATSDSGRSSYNEQFF
-	TRBV12-3/TRBV12-4	TRBD2	CASSLTSLDTQYF
-	TRBV5-1	TRBD2	CASSTAAGGPYNEQFF
-	TRBV6-1	TRBD1	CASSPGTGKDQPQHF
-	TRBV7-9	-	CASSPTGDNSPLHF
-	TRBV12-3/TRBV12-4	TRBD1	CACSPGTGISNQPQHF
few	TRBV4-2	TRBD2	CASSQETGGLDTQYF
few	TRBV20-1	TRBD2	CSAQATGGAKNIQYF
many	TRBV5-1	TRBD2	CASSLGTSRDTQYF
-	TRBV24-1	TRBD2	CATSEGGRASNEQFF
few	TRBV14	-	CASSLTTRGANTEAFF
-	TRBV29-1	TRBD1	CSVVTSGTGNYGYTF
-	TRBV4-1	TRBD1	CASSQEPDRGRREKLFF
few	TRBV12-3/TRBV12-4	-	CASRLLSSYNEQFF